This T cell receptor beta chain was captured by sequencing in a study of cytomegalovirus exposure and HLA in healthy donors. The study, taken as a whole, reports: There were a few CMV-associated chains whose specificity for CMV antigens was confirmed in vitro. A later analysis found most CMV-associated TCR beta chains apparently HLA-restricted.

In regard to this clone: The antigen remains undetermined. This same CDR3 is encoded by further DNA sequences in the sample.

PCR amplification relied on 60 Vbeta primers (plus 13 Jbeta primers). The assay was immunoSEQ multiplex PCR, and TCRdb's table has in-frame clones only and misses some. There are 110,000 to 150,000 clones in the sample; roughly 80% occur only once, and 3.5% to 5.5% lies in the top ten. Material for sequencing was PBMCs. The origin of this receptor is a woman aged 40-49 years in good health and CMV-seropositive.

CDR3 in amino acids: CASSVGQGRETQYF. For the CDR3, the DNA is TGTGCCAGCAGCGTTGGACAGGGGCGCGAGACCCAGTACTTC. The chain joins TRBV9 to TRBJ2-5; 9 bases line up with TRBD1. Germline CDR1 is SGDLS and CDR2 is YYNGEE. The V segment lost 2 bases and the J segment 5 bases; nucleotides outside the gene matches: 4. The CDR3 has 14 amino acids.